This T cell receptor beta chain was observed in a study of blood T cell repertoires in COVID-19 (dated by TCRdb to 2018 to 2020). Some background on the complete study: Samples from collaborators originated in the United States, Italy and Spain and spanned both the acute and convalescent phases of COVID-19. The repertoires were made available in a free public database intended to serve as a resource for research on the immune response to SARS-CoV-2. HLA class I and class II types, where available, came from metadata supplied by the sample provider rather than from assay-based typing. Deeply sampled blood TCRbeta repertoires from subjects exposed to, actively infected with, or recovered from COVID-19 were included in the dataset. Samples were obtained from the ongoing ImmuneRACE study (first 160 participants) and from 1,200 or so subjects provided by 6 global collaborators. The sample metadata nearly always contained a de-identified subject ID, COVID-19 status, age in years and sex. The prospective study material was composed of cDNA or gDNA derived from T cells, B-cell-depleted T cells, or PBMCs. Paper-wide results and their limitations: Clinical and demographic metadata were provided uncurated, with the amount varying by source and participant.

The immunoSEQ Assay, a bias-controlled multiplex PCR, was used to amplify TCRbeta CDR3 regions from genomic DNA. Per the original workflow: The number of nucleated cells in each sample was estimated from the amplification of reference gene primers within the assay. To quantify the absolute abundance of each unique TCRbeta CDR3 rearrangement, sequence reads were collapsed and filtered. For each sample, productive Simpson clonality was calculated as the square root of Simpson's diversity index over productive rearrangements. As stored in TCRdb, this immuneACCESS dataset retains in-frame rearrangements with V and J assigned. A fraction of the clones does not appear; measured against another copy, unresolved V genes explain less than half of the discrepancy, and the remainder lacks a known reason. D and trimming come from the DNA, and the V and J calls and clone size come from that table. This sample comprises under 250,000 clones, 81% of them detected only once. The top ten clonotypes cover 6% to 9.5% of the sample.

The collaborating institutions used their own protocols to collect whole blood in K2EDTA tubes. For TCRbeta analysis, collaborator samples were shipped as frozen whole blood, as isolated PBMCs, or as DNA extracted from either sample type. The CDR3 measures 18 amino acids from cysteine to phenylalanine. CDR3 DNA is the only sequence kept; it has 54 bases, read in frame from the first base. Compared with germline, V lacks 4 bases and J lacks 0 bases; bases without a gene match: 11. The germline V gene specifies MDHEN as CDR1 and SYDVKM as CDR2. As for this clone: The target of this receptor is not known. No much larger clone is present one base from it, and per-base qualities are unavailable.

The sequencing input was peripheral blood. The sequence was collected from a woman aged 80 or over with acute or convalescent COVID-19. The chain is made from TRBV28 and TRBJ1-2, with 10 middle bases fitting TRBD1. CDR3 reads: CASSSIRDRGKANYGYTF. In nucleotide form, the sequence is TGTGCCAGCAGTTCTATCCGGGACAGGGGTAAAGCTAACTATGGCTACACCTTC.